The next 27 T cell receptor beta chains were all read from a single sample in a study of memory CD4+ T cells and cytomegalovirus serostatus. Single viable CD3+CD4+CD8-CD45RO+ cells were sorted as the memory CD4+ T cells. Using immunoSEQ multiplex PCR, the repertoire was profiled, and TCRdb retains in-frame clones only, with some absent. The data contain 48,000 or so clones, around 80% of them singletons. The sample taken for sequencing was memory CD4+ T cells from blood. These receptors all come from an adult in good health and CMV-seronegative.

The chain combines TRBV10-3 with TRBJ2-3, with D possibly being TRBD1 (8 bases). This CDR3 contains 15 residues. The V end was cut by 2 bases, the J end by 3 bases, with 12 bases between. The V gene's germline CDR1 is ENHRY and CDR2 SYGVKD. CDR3 in amino acids: CAISEQQGGTDTQYF. Here the CDR3 DNA reads TGTGCCATCAGTGAGCAACAGGGGGGGACAGATACGCAGTATTTT.

The genes are TRBV6-6 and TRBJ1-1, with D perhaps TRBD1 (6 bases). Germline loops: CDR1 MNHNY, CDR2 SVGAGI (reference sequence). The V end was cut by 2 bases, the J end by 0 bases, with 7 bases between. This CDR3 has 14 residues. DNA for the CDR3: TGTGCCAGCAGTTACCAGGGGATGAACACTGAAGCTTTCTTT. It is translated as CASSYQGMNTEAFF.

V and J are TRBV7-2 and TRBJ2-5; 8 nucleotides match TRBD1. Germline V gene data show CDR1 as SGHTA and CDR2 as FQGNSA. The ends lost 5 bases at V and 1 base at J; junction bases unmatched: 12. This CDR3 spans 17 amino acids. CDR3 protein: CASSTSGRDRIQETQYF. For the CDR3, the DNA is TGTGCCAGCAGCACCTCGGGGCGGGACAGGATCCAAGAGACCCAGTACTTC.

V gene TRBV19 combines with J gene TRBJ1-2; the D is unclear. The CDR3 is 12 amino acids. Deletions cut 0 bases from V and 7 bases from J, with 6 bases between. Germline V lookup: CDR1 LNHDA, CDR2 SQIVND (reference sequence). The CDR3 DNA reads as TGTGCCAGTAGTATAGAGGGTTCTGGCTACACCTTC. Translating it yields CASSIEGSGYTF.

This chain uses TRBV18 with TRBJ1-3; D remains ambiguous. From germline, CDR1 is KGHSH and CDR2 LQKENI. The CDR3 length is 11 residues. V lost 2 bases and J lost 4, with 0 bases in between. CDR3 residues: CASSPGNTIYF. The CDR3 DNA reads as TGTGCCAGCTCACCAGGAAACACCATATATTTT.

CDR3 region: CASSTGTGGETQYF. The CDR3 bases are TGTGCCAGCAGCACAGGGACAGGGGGAGAGACCCAGTACTTC. The chain uses TRBV11-2 and TRBJ2-5, with 11 bases matching TRBD1. The germline CDR1 and CDR2 sequences are SGHAT and FQNNGV. The ends lost 5 bases at V and 4 bases at J; junction bases unmatched: 3. The CDR3 loop spans 14 amino acids.

J is TRBJ2-5 and V is TRBV7-9; TRBD1 matches at 7 bases. Germline CDR1 SEHNR, CDR2 FQNEAQ (reference sequence). CDR3 length: 14 amino acids. The J segment lost 5 bases and the V segment lost 4 bases, leaving 7 bases of the junction unmatched. The CDR3 region has the DNA TGTGCCAGCAGCTCTGGGACAGCACAGGAGACCCAGTACTTC. Translation gives CASSSGTAQETQYF.

This clone was seen only a few times. The chain employs TRBV2 and TRBJ2-5; tentative D call: TRBD1 (5 bases). Germline CDR1 SNHLY, CDR2 FYNNEI. The CDR3 length is 14 residues. V lost 5 bases and J lost 5, with 15 bases in between. In DNA, the CDR3 is TGTGCCAGCAGTTTGGGGCGTCTGGTGGAGACCCAGTACTTC. Amino acids: CASSLGRLVETQYF.

The V call is TRBV13, the J call TRBJ1-2; the D is unclear. V was trimmed by 5 bases and J by 2 bases, leaving 15 bases between them. CDR1 and CDR2 from the germline V gene are PRHDT and FYEKMQ (reference sequence). CDR3 length: 15 amino acids. The CDR3 loop reads CASSRLESSNYGYTF. CDR3 nucleotide sequence: TGTGCCAGCAGCCGATTGGAGTCTTCGAACTATGGCTACACCTTC.

The chain carries TRBV25-1 and TRBJ1-4; D is undetermined. This CDR3 has 15 residues. V dropped 5 bases and J dropped 8 bases, with 18 bases sitting between them. CDR1 MGHDK and CDR2 SYGVNS come from the germline V gene. CDR3 DNA: TGTGCCAGCAGTAAGGGATCCCTTCCGGGGGAAAAACTGTTTTTT. Translating gives CASSKGSLPGEKLFF.

The rearrangement joins TRBV6-6 to TRBJ2-1; D gene unclear. In germline, CDR1 is MNHNY, CDR2 SVGAGI (reference sequence). V lost 8 bases to trimming and J lost 6 bases, with 8 bases between them. CDR3 length equals 11 residues. For the CDR3, the DNA is TGTGCCAGCGGAATCGGCAATGAGCAGTTCTTC. Its translation: CASGIGNEQFF.

This CDR3 reads CASSAQGGFYNEQFF. The CDR3 DNA reads as TGTGCCAGCAGCGCCCAGGGTGGTTTTTACAATGAGCAGTTCTTC. This chain uses TRBV9 with TRBJ2-1; TRBD1 might be the D (5 bases). The CDR3 loop spans 15 amino acids. CDR1 and CDR2 from the germline V gene are SGDLS and YYNGEE. Trimming removed 3 bases at V and 4 bases at J, with 14 bases between.

This clone was recorded once. The chain joins TRBV28 to TRBJ2-7, with D maybe TRBD1 (7 bases). Trimming took off 6 bases at V and 7 bases at J, with 16 bases between the two ends. Germline V lookup: CDR1 MDHEN, CDR2 SYDVKM. CDR3 size: 13 residues. The CDR3 DNA is TGTGCCAGCAGGCGTTCAGGGGGGTGGGAGCAGTACTTC. It encodes CASRRSGGWEQYF. The full variable domain, with the rest looked up from reference TRBV28 and TRBJ2-7, is DVKVTQSSRYLVKRTGEKVFLECVQDMDHENMFWYRQDPGLGLRLIYFSYDVKMKEKGDIPEGYSVSREKKERFSLILESASTNQTSMYLCASRRSGGWEQYFGPGTRLTVT.

The genes are TRBV18 and TRBJ2-3; D uncertain. Trimming took 5 bases from V and 0 from J, leaving 6 bases between them. CDR1 is KGHSH and CDR2 is LQKENI in the germline V gene. CDR3 length equals 13 residues. CDR3 DNA sequence: TGTGCCAGCTCAAGGGTTAGCACAGATACGCAGTATTTT. Translating gives CASSRVSTDTQYF.

This rearrangement joins TRBV6-6 to TRBJ1-2; D not certain. Germline lookup yields CDR1 MNHNY and CDR2 SVGAGI (reference sequence). The CDR3 length is 15 residues. V was clipped by 3 bases and J by 1 base, with 12 bases between them. CDR3 nucleotide sequence: TGTGCCAGCAGTTATCCTACCGGGGATAACTATGGCTACACCTTC. As protein: CASSYPTGDNYGYTF.

The gene calls are TRBV5-1 and TRBJ2-5; 8 nucleotides line up with TRBD1. Germline values: CDR1 SGHRS, CDR2 YFSETQ. Trimming cost V 3 bases and J 4 bases; bases outside gene matches: 8. The CDR3 contains 15 residues. The CDR3 DNA reads as TGCGCCAGCAGCTACCGGCCCGGACAGGGAGAGACCCAGTACTTC. It translates to CASSYRPGQGETQYF.

This clone was picked up a small number of times. The chain employs TRBV7-7 and TRBJ2-3; D may be TRBD2 (5 bases). Between the trimmed V and J ends, which lost 5 bases and 2 bases, there was a span of 11 bases. This CDR3 is 14 amino acids long. In germline, CDR1 is SSHAT, CDR2 FNYEAQ (reference sequence). DNA of the CDR3: TGTGCCAGCAGCCCCCTGACTAACACAGATACGCAGTATTTT. Translation gives CASSPLTNTDTQYF.

The chain is built from TRBV2 and TRBJ2-7; D call uncertain. V was pared by 2 bases and J by 2 bases, with 7 bases between. Germline V lookup: CDR1 SNHLY, CDR2 FYNNEI. The CDR3 consists of 13 residues. The CDR3, as DNA: TGTGCCAGCAGTGAATCTGAAGCCTACGAGCAGTACTTC. Residues: CASSESEAYEQYF.

The chain combines TRBV5-4 with TRBJ1-1; 7 bases agree with TRBD1. Germline CDR1 and CDR2: SGHNT and YYREEE (reference sequence). Trimming took 4 bases from V and 3 from J; bases not matched to a gene: 12. The CDR3 spans 16 residues. The CDR3 DNA follows: TGTGCCAGCAGCGCCGGGGTGAGCAGGGGGTACACTGAAGCTTTCTTT. Amino acids: CASSAGVSRGYTEAFF.

This rearrangement joins TRBV2 to TRBJ2-5, with 11 bases identical to TRBD2. CDR1 and CDR2 (germline): SNHLY, FYNNEI. The CDR3 has 15 amino acids. V shed 3 bases and J 7 bases; nucleotides not matched to a gene: 7. The CDR3 loop is CASSDLAGGSGTQYF. The CDR3 nucleotides read TGTGCCAGCAGTGACCTAGCGGGGGGATCGGGGACCCAGTACTTC.

This rearrangement joins TRBV15 to TRBJ1-2; TRBD1 matches 8 bases. The germline gives CDR1 LNHNV, CDR2 YYDKDF (reference sequence). V gave up 4 bases and J gave up 4 bases; unmatched junction bases: 5. The CDR3 has 14 amino acids. The CDR3 reads CATSTDRGIYGYTF. CDR3 coding DNA: TGTGCCACCAGCACCGACAGGGGAATCTATGGCTACACCTTC.

This chain joins TRBV6-5 and TRBJ2-3; D may match TRBD1 or TRBD2 (5 bases each). Germline assignment: CDR1 MNHEY and CDR2 SVGAGI. The CDR3 loop spans 13 amino acids. The ends were cut back, 8 bases at V and 0 bases at J, with 9 bases in the middle. Here the CDR3 DNA reads TGTGCCAGCTCATGGGGGAGCACAGATACGCAGTATTTT. Translation gives CASSWGSTDTQYF.

J is TRBJ1-1 and V is TRBV5-1; TRBD1 matches 9 bases. J gave up 1 base and V 4 bases, and 8 bases lay outside the gene matches. The CDR3 covers 16 residues. In germline, CDR1 is SGHRS, CDR2 YFSETQ. This chain's CDR3 is CASSVVTGGRNTEAFF. The CDR3 DNA sequence: TGCGCCAGCAGCGTCGTGACAGGGGGAAGGAACACTGAAGCTTTCTTT. Full variable domain (outside the CDR3, taken from reference TRBV5-1 and TRBJ1-1): KAGVTQTPRYLIKTRGQQVTLSCSPISGHRSVSWYQQTPGQGLQFLFEYFSETQRNKGNFPGRFSGRQFSNSRSEMNVSTLELGDSALYLCASSVVTGGRNTEAFFGQGTRLTVV.

The chain recombines TRBV5-6 with TRBJ2-5; D not certain. This CDR3 contains 14 residues. Trimming removed 0 bases at V and 5 bases at J, with 11 bases between. Germline V gene data show CDR1 as SGHDT and CDR2 as YYEEEE. CDR3 in amino acids: CASSLESLGETQYF. CDR3 coding DNA: TGTGCCAGCAGCTTGGAATCCCTGGGGGAGACCCAGTACTTC.

This clone has just a few counts. The chain employs TRBV5-1 and TRBJ1-4; D is unresolved. CDR1 is SGHRS, CDR2 YFSETQ, per germline. The V end was cut by 0 bases, the J end by 0 bases, with 9 bases between. The length of the CDR3 is 16 residues. The CDR3 DNA is TGCGCCAGCAGCTTGGGGGCAGCGACAACTAATGAAAAACTGTTTTTT. Protein: CASSLGAATTNEKLFF.

J is TRBJ2-5 and V is TRBV13; the D gene is possibly TRBD1 (6 bases). The CDR3 is 15 residues long. The V gene's germline CDR1 is PRHDT and CDR2 FYEKMQ (reference sequence). V was trimmed by 4 bases and J by 5 bases, leaving 17 bases between them. In DNA, the CDR3 is TGTGCCAGCAGCTCGACAGGAGCCCCCGGGGAGACCCAGTACTTC. As protein: CASSSTGAPGETQYF.

The J gene is TRBJ1-3, the V gene TRBV18; maybe TRBD1 (5 bases). From germline, CDR1 is KGHSH and CDR2 LQKENI. The CDR3 covers 15 residues. V lost 3 bases, J lost 0 bases, and 9 bases lay in between. CDR3 sequence: CASSPIDSSGNTIYF. CDR3 nucleotides: TGTGCCAGCTCACCCATAGACAGCTCTGGAAACACCATATATTTT.